This T cell receptor (beta chain) was profiled in a study of blood T cell repertoires in COVID-19. Study-wide context: Material from acute and convalescent COVID-19 was sourced from the United States, Italy and Spain. Sources were T cells, B-cell-depleted T cells, or PBMCs; the material itself was cDNA or gDNA.

Authors' data handling: Amplification of reference gene primers was used by the study to estimate nucleated cell counts. The repertoire was sequenced with immunoSEQ multiplex PCR; TCRdb's copy has only in-frame clones and lacks some. The DNA was the basis for D and trimming; V, J and clone size are from that table. The sample has some 250,000 clones; more than 85% are singletons. Two negative PCRs, clearance, or symptom resolution characterized the recovered Cohort 3 donors. Germline CDR1 reads SQVTM; CDR2 reads ANQGSEA. The germline V and J ends were trimmed by 5 bases and 1 base, with 7 bases remaining between them. The CDR3 sequence is 12 residues long.

The origin of this receptor is a man aged 40-49 years who had recovered from COVID-19. The chain joins TRBV29-1 to TRBJ2-3, with D possibly matching TRBD1 (5 bases). Sequenced: PBMCs or T cells enriched from blood (not recorded which). The CDR3 nucleotides are TGCAGCGTTAAGACAGGCACAGATACGCAGTATTTT. The encoded protein is CSVKTGTDTQYF.